A selection of T cell receptor beta chains follows, all from one sample in a study of T cells in Graves' hyperthyroidism and ophthalmopathy. MiXCR was run by TCRdb on the multiplex PCR reads, yielding one entry per CDR3 protein. The repertoire holds about 610,000 distinct CDR3 sequences, about 14% seen once, with approximately 4.2% in the top ten. The sample consisted of blood. The receptors come from a woman in her thirties or forties with Graves' ophthalmopathy. Each CDR3 is given without its conserved first and last residue. The order of the fields is J gene, V gene, CDR3 protein.

TRBJ2-7	TRBV11-3	ASSLGAADPRDEQY
TRBJ1-2	TRBV11-1	ASSLGAEGYT
TRBJ2-2	TRBV20-1	SASPPPGGRGTGELF
TRBJ1-1	TRBV19	ASSRTGTDTEAF
TRBJ2-7	TRBV27	ASSPIAGDLSYEQY
TRBJ2-7	TRBV5-1	ASKGQSYEQY
TRBJ1-1	TRBV5-5	ASSFYNSARTEAF
TRBJ2-3	TRBV7-2	ASSSYTSDTQY
TRBJ2-1	TRBV24-1	ATRPQDFGEQF
TRBJ1-1	TRBV7-2	ASSFSGQGREAF
TRBJ2-2	TRBV27	ASGSRQGLNTGEPF
TRBJ2-7	TRBV19	ASTAGTGTYEQY
TRBJ2-2	TRBV7-3	ASSLMLGTGELF
TRBJ2-2	TRBV12-5	ASGDPLGELF
TRBJ2-7	TRBV7-9	ASSLNPLEQY
TRBJ2-5	TRBV11-2	ASSLEGQEIRNQETQY
TRBJ2-2	TRBV7-3	ASSLSGLAGVGGSGELF
TRBJ1-1	TRBV28	ASSFPTGSGEAF
TRBJ1-2	TRBV10-3	AIRPPTGESGYT
TRBJ1-3	TRBV6-5	ASSYGQAKGNTIY
TRBJ1-2	TRBV27	ASSFVGASGYT
TRBJ2-7	TRBV28	ASRPGQGTYEQY
TRBJ1-2	TRBV11-2	ASSSRRQGWDYGYT
TRBJ2-2	TRBV7-2	ASSFWNTGELF
TRBJ2-7	TRBV6-5	ASSYSATKRHEQY
TRBJ2-7	TRBV28	ASSFRLAGHEQY
TRBJ1-5	TRBV6-5	ASSYNRFLQPQH
TRBJ1-3	TRBV30	AWNRGPSGNTIY
TRBJ1-6	TRBV6-1	ASNPGNSPLH
TRBJ2-5	TRBV28	ASSRASGTRGETQY
TRBJ2-2	TRBV6-2/TRBV6-3	ASGLLTGELF
TRBJ1-1	TRBV5-1	ASSPVKGSNMNTEAF
TRBJ2-7	TRBV5-1	ASSLDMFYEQY
TRBJ2-7	TRBV28	ASSPSDPLYEQY
TRBJ2-7	TRBV2	ASSEGDRATYEQY
TRBJ2-7	TRBV18	ASSPTGTGAFYEQY
TRBJ2-7	TRBV11-3	ASSLSTGTGLYEQY
TRBJ2-5	TRBV6-1	ASSPPGTGETQY
TRBJ1-1	TRBV6-2/TRBV6-3	ASSSPSNTEAF
TRBJ2-5	TRBV2	AGTRGNSVQETQY
TRBJ1-5	TRBV12-3/TRBV12-4	ASSLTYRADNQPQH
TRBJ2-7	TRBV19	ASARGQAYEQY
TRBJ1-2	TRBV28	ASSRAGQGNYNYGYT
TRBJ2-7	TRBV28	ASSLPRWEQY
TRBJ2-7	TRBV30	AWSSRDRRSSYEQY
TRBJ2-7	TRBV2	ASRTGLQSEQY
TRBJ2-7	TRBV6-1	ASSARSGPYEQY
TRBJ2-7	TRBV24-1	ATSDPGRNPYEQY
TRBJ2-7	TRBV30	AWSTGAGGLNQQY
TRBJ1-5	TRBV12-3/TRBV12-4	ASSNTGGEGTQH
TRBJ1-1	TRBV28	ASSPTGAPEREAF
TRBJ2-7	TRBV5-1	ASSLAAAGDEQY
TRBJ2-7	TRBV6-5	ASSYNSGGGDEQY
TRBJ2-7	TRBV6-1	ASSPAGAGNEQY
TRBJ2-4	TRBV2	ASRETLIQY